This entry describes one TCR beta chain. Original processing methods: How many nucleated cells were present was estimated from reference gene primer amplification. TCRdb keeps only in-frame clones here, not all; method: immunoSEQ multiplex PCR. V and J calls and clone size are as listed in that table; D and trimming were resolved from the DNA. Of 45,000 to 60,000 clones listed, 82% are singletons. The germline V gene encodes CDR1 SGHRS and CDR2 YFSETQ. There are 16 residues in the CDR3. V shed 0 bases and J 2 bases; nucleotides not matched to a gene: 6. The data stem from a study of blood T cell repertoires in COVID-19. At the level of the study: Material from acute and convalescent COVID-19 was sourced from the United States, Italy and Spain.

The receptor's source is a human donor with acute or convalescent COVID-19. The donor label of this sample is uncertain. Sample: peripheral blood. The V and J genes are TRBV5-1 and TRBJ1-1; 8 bases map to TRBD1. The CDR3 sequence: CASSLAQGVSNTEAFF. CDR3 coding DNA: TGCGCCAGCAGCTTGGCACAGGGGGTCAGCAACACTGAAGCTTTCTTT.